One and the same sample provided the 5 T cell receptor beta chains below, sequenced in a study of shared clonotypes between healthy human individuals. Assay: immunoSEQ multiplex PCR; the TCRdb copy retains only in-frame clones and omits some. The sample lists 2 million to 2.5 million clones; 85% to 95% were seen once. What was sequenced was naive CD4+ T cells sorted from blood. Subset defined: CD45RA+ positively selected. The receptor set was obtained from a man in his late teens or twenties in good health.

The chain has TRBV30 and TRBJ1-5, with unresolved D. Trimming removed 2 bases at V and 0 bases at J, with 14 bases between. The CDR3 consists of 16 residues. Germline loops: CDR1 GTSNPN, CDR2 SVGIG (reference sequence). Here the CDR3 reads CAWSRTPRYSNQPQHF. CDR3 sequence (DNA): TGTGCCTGGAGTAGGACCCCCAGATATAGCAATCAGCCCCAGCATTTT.

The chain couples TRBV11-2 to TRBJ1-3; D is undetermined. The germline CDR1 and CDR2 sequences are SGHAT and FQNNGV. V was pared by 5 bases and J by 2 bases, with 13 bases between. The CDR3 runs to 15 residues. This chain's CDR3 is CASSLQTVAGNTIYF. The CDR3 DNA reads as TGTGCCAGCAGCCTCCAGACGGTCGCTGGAAACACCATATATTTT.

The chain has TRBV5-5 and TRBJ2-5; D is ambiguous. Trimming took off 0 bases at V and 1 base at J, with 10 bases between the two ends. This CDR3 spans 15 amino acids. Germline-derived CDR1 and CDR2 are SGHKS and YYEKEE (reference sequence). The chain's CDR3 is CASSLAYGSQETQYF. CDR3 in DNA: TGTGCCAGCAGCTTGGCCTACGGTTCCCAAGAGACCCAGTACTTC.

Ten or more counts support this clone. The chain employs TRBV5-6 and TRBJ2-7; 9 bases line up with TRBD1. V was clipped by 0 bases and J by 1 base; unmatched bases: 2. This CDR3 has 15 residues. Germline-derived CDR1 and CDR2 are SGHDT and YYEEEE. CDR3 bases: TGTGCCAGCAGCTTGGTGACAGGGGGATCCTACGAGCAGTACTTC. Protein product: CASSLVTGGSYEQYF.

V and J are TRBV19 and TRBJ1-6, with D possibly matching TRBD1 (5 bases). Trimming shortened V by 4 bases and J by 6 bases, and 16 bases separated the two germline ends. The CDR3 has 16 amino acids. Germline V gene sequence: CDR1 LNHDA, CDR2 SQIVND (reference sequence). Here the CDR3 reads CASSTWGAGLNSPLHF. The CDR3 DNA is TGTGCCAGTAGTACCTGGGGCGCAGGTCTTAATTCACCCCTCCACTTT.